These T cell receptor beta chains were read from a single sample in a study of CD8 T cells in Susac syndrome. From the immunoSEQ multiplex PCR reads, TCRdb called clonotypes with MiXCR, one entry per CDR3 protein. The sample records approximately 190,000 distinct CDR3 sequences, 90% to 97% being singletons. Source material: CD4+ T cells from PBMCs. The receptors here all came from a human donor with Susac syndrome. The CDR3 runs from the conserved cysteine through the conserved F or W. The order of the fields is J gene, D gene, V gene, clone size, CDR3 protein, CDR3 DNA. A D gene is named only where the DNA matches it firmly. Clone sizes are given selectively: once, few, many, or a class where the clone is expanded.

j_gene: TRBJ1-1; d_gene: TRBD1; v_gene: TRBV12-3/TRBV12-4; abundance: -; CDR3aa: CASSDRDWNTEAFF; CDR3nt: TGTGCCAGCAGTGACAGGGACTGGAACACTGAAGCTTTCTTT
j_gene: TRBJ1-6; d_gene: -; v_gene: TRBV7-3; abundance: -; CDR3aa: CASSLRSAGSPLHF; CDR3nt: TGTGCCAGCAGCTTAAGATCGGCTGGGTCACCCCTCCACTTT
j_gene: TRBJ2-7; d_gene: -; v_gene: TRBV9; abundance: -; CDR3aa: CASSVGVTGSYEQYF; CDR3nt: TGTGCCAGCAGCGTGGGAGTTACCGGCTCCTACGAGCAGTACTTC
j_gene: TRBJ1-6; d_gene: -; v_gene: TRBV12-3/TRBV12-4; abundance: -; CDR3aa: CASRPQGLYSPLHF; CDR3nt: TGTGCCAGCAGACCACAGGGATTATATTCACCCCTCCACTTT
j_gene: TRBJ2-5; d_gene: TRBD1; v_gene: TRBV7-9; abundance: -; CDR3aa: CASSFKTGYLIETQYF; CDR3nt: TGTGCCAGCAGCTTCAAGACAGGGTACTTGATAGAGACCCAGTACTTC
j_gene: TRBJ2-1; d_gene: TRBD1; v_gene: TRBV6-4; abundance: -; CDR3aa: CASGTGPTYNEQFF; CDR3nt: TGTGCCAGCGGGACAGGGCCAACCTACAATGAGCAGTTCTTC
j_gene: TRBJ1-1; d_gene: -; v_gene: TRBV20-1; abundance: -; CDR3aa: CSAPSRVGTEAFF; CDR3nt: TGCAGTGCTCCTTCCAGGGTCGGCACTGAAGCTTTCTTT
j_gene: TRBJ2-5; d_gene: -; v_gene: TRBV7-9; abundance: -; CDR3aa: CASSHAVPQETQYF; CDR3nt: TGTGCCAGCAGCCACGCAGTACCCCAAGAGACCCAGTACTTC
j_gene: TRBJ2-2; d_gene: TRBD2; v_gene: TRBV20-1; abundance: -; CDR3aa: CSGSSGANTGELFF; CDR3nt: TGCAGTGGATCCAGCGGGGCGAACACCGGGGAGCTGTTTTTT
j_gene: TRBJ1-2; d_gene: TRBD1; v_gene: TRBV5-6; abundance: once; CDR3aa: CASSLARGAQRYYGYTF; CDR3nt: TGTGCCAGCAGCTTGGCCAGGGGGGCGCAGAGGTACTATGGCTACACCTTC
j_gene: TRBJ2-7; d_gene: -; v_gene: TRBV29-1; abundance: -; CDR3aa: CSVGSLSDSPYEQYF; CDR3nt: TGCAGCGTTGGTTCGCTATCCGACAGTCCCTACGAGCAGTACTTC
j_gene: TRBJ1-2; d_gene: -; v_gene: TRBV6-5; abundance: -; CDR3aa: CASSYSSTGTSYGYTF; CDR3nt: TGTGCCAGCAGTTACTCGAGTACAGGGACCTCCTATGGCTACACCTTC
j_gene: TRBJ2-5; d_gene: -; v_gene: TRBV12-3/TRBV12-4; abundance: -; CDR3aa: CASSLSVGGTVQETQYF; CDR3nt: TGTGCCAGCAGCCTCTCTGTAGGGGGGACCGTTCAAGAGACCCAGTACTTC
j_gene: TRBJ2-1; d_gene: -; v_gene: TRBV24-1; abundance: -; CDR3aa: CATSDWAYNEQFF; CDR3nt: TGTGCCACCAGTGATTGGGCCTACAATGAGCAGTTCTTC
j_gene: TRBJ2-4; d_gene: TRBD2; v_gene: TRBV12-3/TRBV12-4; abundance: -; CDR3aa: CASTRGLAGGLAKNIQYF; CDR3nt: TGTGCCAGCACTAGGGGACTAGCGGGGGGCCTAGCCAAAAACATTCAGTACTTC
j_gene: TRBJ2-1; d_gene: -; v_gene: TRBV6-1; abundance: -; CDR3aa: CASSRLRDNNNEQFF; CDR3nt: TGTGCCAGCAGTCGCCTCCGGGACAACAACAATGAGCAGTTCTTC
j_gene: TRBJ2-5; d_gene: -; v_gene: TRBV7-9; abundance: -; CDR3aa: CASRKTGETQYF; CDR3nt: TGTGCCAGCAGGAAGACGGGGGAGACCCAGTACTTC
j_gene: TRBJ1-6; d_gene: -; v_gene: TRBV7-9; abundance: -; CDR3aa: CASSNRDPNSPLHF; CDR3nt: TGTGCCAGCAGCAACCGGGACCCTAATTCACCCCTCCACTTT
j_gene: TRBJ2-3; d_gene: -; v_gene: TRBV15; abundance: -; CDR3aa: CATSRGVRDRTDTQYF; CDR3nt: TGTGCCACCAGCAGGGGAGTACGCGACCGCACAGATACGCAGTATTTT
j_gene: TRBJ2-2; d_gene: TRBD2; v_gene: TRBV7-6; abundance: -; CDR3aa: CASSESGGPTGELFF; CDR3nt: TGTGCCAGCAGCGAGAGCGGGGGGCCCACCGGGGAGCTGTTTTTT
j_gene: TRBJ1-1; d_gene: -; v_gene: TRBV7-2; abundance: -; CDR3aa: CASSLARQKNTEAFF; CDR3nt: TGTGCCAGCAGCTTAGCGAGACAGAAGAACACTGAAGCTTTCTTT
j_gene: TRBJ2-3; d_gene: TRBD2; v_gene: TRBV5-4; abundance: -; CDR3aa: CASSESGGATDTQYF; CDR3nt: TGTGCCAGCAGCGAAAGCGGGGGGGCCACAGATACGCAGTATTTT
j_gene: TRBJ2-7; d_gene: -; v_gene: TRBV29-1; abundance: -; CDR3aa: CSVVGLEQYF; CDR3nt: TGCAGCGTTGTAGGGCTCGAGCAGTACTTC
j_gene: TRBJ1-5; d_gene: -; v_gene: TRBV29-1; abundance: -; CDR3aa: CSVETGMGQPQHF; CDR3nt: TGCAGCGTGGAAACAGGGATGGGGCAGCCCCAGCATTTT
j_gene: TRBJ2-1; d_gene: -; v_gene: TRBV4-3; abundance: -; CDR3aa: CASSQSPLGGEQFF; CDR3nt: TGCGCCAGCAGCCAATCTCCACTAGGGGGTGAGCAGTTCTTC
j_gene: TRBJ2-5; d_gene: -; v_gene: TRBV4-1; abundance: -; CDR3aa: CASSQDMVDQETQYF; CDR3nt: TGCGCCAGCAGCCAAGATATGGTAGACCAAGAGACCCAGTACTTC
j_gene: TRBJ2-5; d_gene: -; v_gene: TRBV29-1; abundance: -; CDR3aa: CSGGLMGTQETQYF; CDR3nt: TGCAGCGGTGGGCTTATGGGAACCCAAGAGACCCAGTACTTC
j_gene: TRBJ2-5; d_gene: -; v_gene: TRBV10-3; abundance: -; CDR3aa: CATRFRASQEYQETQYF; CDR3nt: TGTGCCACCCGTTTCAGGGCTAGTCAGGAGTACCAAGAGACCCAGTACTTC